The 10 T cell receptor beta chains listed next were all sequenced from one sample in a study of T cells expressing NK-cell markers (dated by TCRdb to the early 2020s). Libraries came from 5' RACE. Instrument on record: Illumina HiSeq 2000. Once TCRdb had reprocessed the reads, it stored one entry per CDR3 protein sequence and supplied no DNA. Per the sample table, the count is approximately 420,000 distinct CDR3 sequences. About 10% of the sample lies in the top ten. Sequenced material: blood T cells: a sorted CD56 or NKG2C T cell subset, CD4+ or CD8+ T cells, or bulk PBMC T cells (not recorded which). The origin of the receptors is a woman in her 50s in good health. Donor details come from another sample of the same person, matched by shared clones.

V and J are TRBV7-2 and TRBJ1-2; TCRdb gives TRBD1 as the D gene, but with no DNA this cannot be confirmed. This CDR3 is 17 amino acids long. Germline CDR1 is SGHTA and CDR2 is FQGNSA. CDR3 sequence reads: CASSLRVTRDASSGYTF.

The chain is built from TRBV19 and TRBJ2-2; as DNA is missing, the TRBD1 call by TCRdb cannot be tested. The CDR3 spans 13 residues. The germline gives CDR1 LNHDA, CDR2 SQIVND (reference sequence). CDR3 protein: CATRQGGTGELFF.

The V gene is TRBV11-3, the J gene TRBJ2-4; TCRdb names TRBD2, which stays unverified in the absence of DNA. Germline V gene sequence: CDR1 SGHNT, CDR2 YENEEA. The CDR3 sequence is 13 residues long. The CDR3 loop reads CASSLSGRNIQYF.

This chain links TRBV5-6 with TRBJ2-1; without DNA, the TCRdb call of TRBD1 cannot be checked. Germline lookup yields CDR1 SGHDT and CDR2 YYEEEE. This CDR3 region has 16 residues. The chain's CDR3 is CASSLPGQRAYNEQFF.

The chain links TRBV12-5 to TRBJ2-1; the TRBD2 assignment by TCRdb is unverifiable without DNA. This CDR3 region has 17 residues. CDR1 and CDR2 (germline): LGHNT, FRNRAP. Here the CDR3 reads CASGLAGTSGPYNEQFF.

This rearrangement joins TRBV12-3 or TRBV12-4 to TRBJ2-2. CDR3 length equals 14 residues. CDR3 loop: CASSLAANTGELFF.

The rearrangement joins TRBV20-1 to TRBJ2-1; no DNA is available, so the TRBD2 call from TCRdb remains unchecked. The CDR3 is made up of 12 amino acids. Germline CDR1 reads DFQATT; CDR2 reads SNEGSKA (reference sequence). The CDR3 spells CSEHGPYNEQFF.

The J gene is TRBJ2-2, the V gene TRBV24-1; TCRdb proposes TRBD1, but this gene call is untestable without DNA. The germline gives CDR1 KGHDR, CDR2 SFDVKD. This CDR3 contains 16 residues. The CDR3 sequence is CATSDPGKASTGELFF.

The chain joins TRBV20-1 to TRBJ2-4; TCRdb's D call, TRBD2, is unchecked because there is no DNA. This CDR3 has 18 residues. Germline V lookup: CDR1 DFQATT, CDR2 SNEGSKA (reference sequence). The CDR3: CSARGLIGVQPLGDIQYF.

This chain connects TRBV2 to TRBJ2-3; with no DNA, the TCRdb D assignment of TRBD2 cannot be verified. Germline CDR1 SNHLY, CDR2 FYNNEI. This CDR3 comprises 18 residues. CDR3 residues: CASSDSPGTSGSTDTQYF. Full variable domain (rest looked up from reference TRBV2 and TRBJ2-3): EPEVTQTPSHQVTQMGQEVILRCVPISNHLYFYWYRQILGQKVEFLVSFYNNEISEKSEIFDDQFSVERPDGSNFTLKIRSTKLEDSAMYFCASSDSPGTSGSTDTQYFGPGTRLTVL.